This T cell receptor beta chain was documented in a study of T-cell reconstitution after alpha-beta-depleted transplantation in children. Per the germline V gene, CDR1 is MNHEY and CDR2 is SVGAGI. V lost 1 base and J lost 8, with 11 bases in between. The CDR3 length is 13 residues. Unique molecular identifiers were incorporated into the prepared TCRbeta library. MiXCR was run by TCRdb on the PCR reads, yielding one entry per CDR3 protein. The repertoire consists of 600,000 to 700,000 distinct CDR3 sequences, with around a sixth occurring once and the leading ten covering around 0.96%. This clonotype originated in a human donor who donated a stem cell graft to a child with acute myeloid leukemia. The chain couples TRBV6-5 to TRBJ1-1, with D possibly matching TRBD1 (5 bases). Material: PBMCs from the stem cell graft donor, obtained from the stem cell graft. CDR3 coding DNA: TGTGCCAGCAGTTACTTATCGGGGGTGGAAGCTTTCTTT. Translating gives CASSYLSGVEAFF.